The 9 T cell receptor beta chains below all came from one sample that was sequenced in a study of blood T cell repertoires in COVID-19. The data were produced by immunoSEQ multiplex PCR, yet TCRdb's version contains in-frame clones alone and is incomplete. The profile covers 250,000 or so clones, with approximately 89% appearing a single time and roughly 2.8% taken by the ten largest. The sequenced material came from PBMCs or T cells enriched from blood (not recorded which). The receptors shown here come from a man aged 40-50 years who had been exposed to COVID-19.

To note about this clone: Relative to the germline gene, one junction end is altered; a read error may explain this. The chain couples TRBV7-2 to TRBJ2-3, with a weak D call TRBD2 (6 bases). Germline assignment: CDR1 SGHTA and CDR2 FQGNSA. This CDR3 spans 13 amino acids. CDR3 sequence: CASSLVNSREIHF. CDR3 in DNA: TGTGCCAGCAGCTTAGTTAATAGTCGGGAGATACATTTT.

The rearrangement uses TRBV30 and TRBJ2-3, with 13 bases that match TRBD2. The CDR3 has 14 amino acids. Germline V lookup: CDR1 GTSNPN, CDR2 SVGIG (reference sequence). J gave up 10 bases and V 2 bases, and 6 bases lay outside the gene matches. In DNA form, the CDR3 reads TGTGCCTGGAGTCCCGGGACTAGCGGGATGGCGCAGTATTTT. Its translation is CAWSPGTSGMAQYF. The variable domain in full, completed from reference TRBV30 and TRBJ2-3, reads SQTIHQWPATLVQPVGSPLSLECTVEGTSNPNLYWYRQAAGRGLQLLFYSVGIGQISSEVPQNLSASRPQDRQFILSSKKLLLSDSGFYLCAWSPGTSGMAQYFGPGTRLTVL.

DNA of the CDR3: TGTGCCAGCAGCCTAGACAGACTCACTGAAGCTTTCTTT. Its translation: CASSLDRLTEAFF. The chain recombines TRBV5-5 with TRBJ1-1; tentatively, D is TRBD1 (5 bases). Trimming pared 4 bases from V and 4 bases from J, leaving 11 bases between. CDR3 length equals 13 residues. Germline CDR1 and CDR2: SGHKS and YYEKEE (reference sequence).

The chain recombines TRBV28 with TRBJ2-2; D ambiguous. The CDR3 length is 15 residues. V lost 4 bases and J 0 bases, leaving 9 bases between the germline ends. Germline-derived CDR1 and CDR2 are MDHEN and SYDVKM. The CDR3 protein is CASSSPQTNTGELFF. For the CDR3, the DNA is TGTGCCAGCAGTTCCCCACAGACGAACACCGGGGAGCTGTTTTTT.

The chain employs TRBV19 and TRBJ1-5; D ambiguous. V gave up 9 bases and J gave up 5 bases, with 11 bases separating them. CDR3 length: 12 amino acids. The V gene's germline CDR1 is LNHDA and CDR2 SQIVND (reference sequence). The CDR3: CASGVSYQPQHF. Here the CDR3 DNA reads TGTGCCAGCGGGGTGAGCTATCAGCCCCAGCATTTT.

This clone was picked up a small number of times. This rearrangement joins TRBV5-4 to TRBJ2-7; 7 positions match TRBD1. Looked up from germline, CDR1 is SGHNT and CDR2 is YYREEE (reference sequence). The CDR3 has 18 amino acids. V lost 2 bases, J lost 3 bases, and 17 bases stayed unmatched. The CDR3 spells CASSFGPTGIARYYEQYF. In nucleotides, the CDR3 is TGTGCCAGCAGCTTTGGTCCGACAGGGATAGCCCGCTACTACGAGCAGTACTTC.

The chain links TRBV5-1 to TRBJ1-5; D perhaps matches TRBD1 (6 bases). The CDR3 length is 18 residues. The germline gives CDR1 SGHRS, CDR2 YFSETQ. The V end was cut by 6 bases, the J end by 3 bases, with 25 bases between. The CDR3 reads CASKRLEAHREYNQPQHF. The CDR3 bases are TGCGCCAGCAAGAGGTTAGAGGCGCACAGGGAGTACAATCAGCCCCAGCATTTT.

DNA for the CDR3: TGTGCCAGCAGAGACAGGGGTCAGTACGAGCAGTACTTC. Translating gives CASRDRGQYEQYF. This rearrangement joins TRBV6-5 to TRBJ2-7; 8 nucleotides align to TRBD1. There are 13 residues in the CDR3. V lost 6 bases, J lost 4 bases, and 5 bases stayed unmatched. Germline CDR1 and CDR2: MNHEY and SVGAGI.

This chain uses TRBV12-5 with TRBJ2-1, with 12 bases lining up with TRBD2. The CDR3 loop spans 13 amino acids. CDR1 and CDR2 (germline): LGHNT, FRNRAP. Trimming took 8 bases from V and 10 from J; bases not matched to a gene: 6. The CDR3 loop reads CASSRLAGGEQFF. The CDR3 nucleotides are TGTGCTAGTTCGCGTCTAGCGGGAGGGGAGCAGTTCTTC.